This TCR beta chain came from a study of blood T cell repertoires in COVID-19. Across the whole study: PBMCs, B-cell-depleted T cells, or T cells were the source of the cDNA or gDNA that made up the material.

Clinical history as reported by participants underpinned cohort assignment. As processed by the authors: Cell counts per sample came from amplifying reference gene primers. The assay was immunoSEQ multiplex PCR, and TCRdb's table has in-frame clones only and misses some. Clonal size and the V and J genes are those of that table, whereas D and trimming came from the DNA. The sample contains 300,000 to 350,000 clones, around 89% of which appear only once. CDR1 and CDR2 from the germline V gene are SGHTS and YDEGEE. This CDR3 contains 14 residues. The V gene lost 6 bases and the J gene lost 3 bases, with 15 bases spanning the gap.

Material for sequencing was PBMCs or T cells enriched from blood (not recorded which). The genes are TRBV5-8 and TRBJ1-1; D perhaps matches TRBD1 (6 bases). This receptor was taken from a woman aged 18-35 years with acute COVID-19. CDR3 in amino acids: CASKPVQGDTEAFF. DNA of the CDR3: TGTGCCAGCAAGCCCGTACAGGGTGACACTGAAGCTTTCTTT.